These 13 T cell receptor beta chains share one sample of origin, sequenced in a study of blood T cell repertoires in COVID-19. Repertoires were generated with immunoSEQ multiplex PCR, while TCRdb's copy carries only in-frame clones and drops some. The table lists roughly 330,000 clones, roughly 82% of them singletons. The material sequenced was peripheral blood. Receptors originate from a woman in her forties or fifties with acute or convalescent COVID-19.

The chain combines TRBV7-2 with TRBJ1-2, with 7 bases matching TRBD1. Losses at the gene ends were 5 bases for V and 4 bases for J; bases not matched to a gene: 7. The length of the CDR3 is 14 residues. Per the germline V gene, CDR1 is SGHTA and CDR2 is FQGNSA. The CDR3, as DNA: TGTGCCAGCAGCCCGAAGACAGGGTCCTATGGCTACACCTTC. This codes for CASSPKTGSYGYTF.

The chain employs TRBV2 and TRBJ2-1; D may be TRBD2 (6 bases). This CDR3 comprises 16 residues. Germline values: CDR1 SNHLY, CDR2 FYNNEI. Trimming pared 8 bases from V and 0 bases from J, leaving 17 bases between. The CDR3 DNA reads TGTGCCAGCCTAGCGCAGAGACGGGACTCCTACAATGAGCAGTTCTTC. It codes for CASLAQRRDSYNEQFF.

The rearrangement uses TRBV6-5 and TRBJ2-5; D unclear. The CDR3 spans 11 residues. CDR1 and CDR2 (germline): MNHEY, SVGAGI. Trimming pared 4 bases from V and 2 bases from J, leaving 2 bases between. The CDR3 spells CASSLQETQYF. As DNA, the CDR3 is TGTGCCAGCAGTTTACAAGAGACCCAGTACTTC.

V gene TRBV10-3 combines with J gene TRBJ1-2, with 12 bases aligning to TRBD1. Trimming at V came to 7 bases and at J to 5 bases, leaving 11 bases not matched to a gene. CDR1 is ENHRY, CDR2 SYGVKD, per germline. The CDR3 loop spans 16 amino acids. The DNA for the CDR3 is TGTGCCATCACGGGACAGGGGGCGAGAAGTATGTATGGCTACACCTTC. The encoded protein is CAITGQGARSMYGYTF.

This rearrangement joins TRBV3-1 (or the pseudogene TRBV3-2) to TRBJ1-2, with D perhaps TRBD1 (6 bases). V was cut by 4 bases and J by 8 bases, with 17 bases left in between. Germline assignment: CDR1 LGHDT and CDR2 YNNKEL (reference sequence). The length of the CDR3 is 14 residues. Here the CDR3 reads CASSPNREGGGYTF. The CDR3 region has the DNA TGTGCCAGCAGCCCTAACAGGGAAGGAGGAGGCTACACCTTC.

The J gene is TRBJ1-2, the V gene TRBV28; 7 positions agree with TRBD1. The CDR3 has 16 residues. CDR1 MDHEN and CDR2 SYDVKM come from the germline V gene. Trimming took 3 bases from V and 2 from J; bases not matched to a gene: 9. The CDR3 loop reads CASSFNPGQTNYGYTF. CDR3 nucleotides: TGTGCCAGCAGTTTCAATCCGGGACAGACAAACTATGGCTACACCTTC.

The chain carries TRBV28 and TRBJ1-5, with 9 bases aligning to TRBD1. The CDR3 extends over 15 amino acids. Germline-derived CDR1 and CDR2 are MDHEN and SYDVKM. V lost 2 bases to trimming and J lost 6 bases; unmatched junction nucleotides: 5. The CDR3: CASSLRGQGVQPQHF. CDR3 DNA sequence: TGTGCCAGCAGTTTAAGGGGACAGGGCGTTCAGCCCCAGCATTTT.

This chain links TRBV6-5 with TRBJ2-1; tentative D call: TRBD2 (6 bases). Trimming removed 6 bases from V and 15 bases from J, with 12 bases in between. The germline V gene encodes CDR1 MNHEY and CDR2 SVGAGI. The CDR3 extends over 10 amino acids. CDR3 DNA: TGTGCCAGCAGAACCCCCGGGGGGTTCTTC. This gives the protein CASRTPGGFF.

The chain has TRBV18 and TRBJ2-1, with TRBD2 matching 10 bases. Losses at the gene ends were 3 bases for V and 0 bases for J; bases not matched to a gene: 14. This CDR3 has 20 amino acids. Germline CDR1 is KGHSH and CDR2 is LQKENI. In nucleotides, the CDR3 is TGTGCCAGCTCACCGGTGTCCGGACTAGCGGACCGGAGCTCCTACAATGAGCAGTTCTTC. Its protein product is CASSPVSGLADRSSYNEQFF.

Comment on this clone: Within the sample, other DNA sequences also encode this same CDR3. The V and J genes are TRBV7-2 and TRBJ2-7; possibly TRBD1 for D (7 bases). Germline loops: CDR1 SGHTA, CDR2 FQGNSA. Trimming shortened V by 1 base and J by 1 base, and 11 bases separated the two germline ends. CDR3 size: 15 residues. The DNA of the CDR3 is TGTGCCAGCAGCTTAGAAGCAGGGGGGTCCTACGAGCAGTACTTC. Its protein product is CASSLEAGGSYEQYF.

The CDR3: CASSFKNYGYTF. Written as DNA, the CDR3 is TGTGCCAGCAGTTTCAAAAACTATGGCTACACCTTC. V and J are TRBV28 and TRBJ1-2; D gene uncertain. The CDR3 covers 12 residues. CDR1 and CDR2 from the germline V gene are MDHEN and SYDVKM. The V and J ends lost 3 bases and 2 bases respectively, with 4 bases between them.

The V and J genes are TRBV2 and TRBJ2-7; D is unclear. Germline V gives CDR1 SNHLY, CDR2 FYNNEI. The ends were cut back, 6 bases at V and 2 bases at J, with 20 bases in the middle. This CDR3 comprises 16 residues. CDR3 in amino acids: CASRHGSAQVTYEQYF. The DNA for the CDR3 is TGTGCCAGCAGGCACGGGTCAGCGCAAGTTACCTACGAGCAGTACTTC.

The chain is built from TRBV5-1 and TRBJ2-7; 9 bases fit TRBD1. The CDR3 spans 15 residues. Germline values: CDR1 SGHRS, CDR2 YFSETQ. Germline trimming cut 0 bases from V and 4 bases from J; bases unmatched to any gene: 5. CDR3 in DNA: TGCGCCAGCAGCTTGGAGGCCGGGACAGGGTACGAGCAGTACTTC. Its protein product is CASSLEAGTGYEQYF. Together with reference TRBV5-1 and TRBJ2-7, the CDR3 gives the full variable domain: KAGVTQTPRYLIKTRGQQVTLSCSPISGHRSVSWYQQTPGQGLQFLFEYFSETQRNKGNFPGRFSGRQFSNSRSEMNVSTLELGDSALYLCASSLEAGTGYEQYFGPGTRLTVT.